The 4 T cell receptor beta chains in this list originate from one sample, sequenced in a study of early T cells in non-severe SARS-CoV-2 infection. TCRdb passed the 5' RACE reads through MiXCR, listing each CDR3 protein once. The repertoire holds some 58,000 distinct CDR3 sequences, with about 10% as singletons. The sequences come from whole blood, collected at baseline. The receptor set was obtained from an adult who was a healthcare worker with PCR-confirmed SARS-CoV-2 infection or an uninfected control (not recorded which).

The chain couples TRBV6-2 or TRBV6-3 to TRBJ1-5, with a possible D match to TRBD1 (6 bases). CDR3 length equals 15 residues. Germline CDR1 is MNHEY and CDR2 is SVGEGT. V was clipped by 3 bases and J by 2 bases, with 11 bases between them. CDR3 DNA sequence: TGTGCCAGCAGTTATGGGGGACAAGGCAATCAGCCCCAGCATTTT. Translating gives CASSYGGQGNQPQHF.

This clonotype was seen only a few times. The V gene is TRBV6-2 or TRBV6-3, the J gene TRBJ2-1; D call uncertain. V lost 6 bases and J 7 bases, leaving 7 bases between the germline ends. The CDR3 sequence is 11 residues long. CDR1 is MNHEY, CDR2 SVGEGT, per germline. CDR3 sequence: CASRELNEQFF. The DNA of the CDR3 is TGTGCCAGCAGGGAATTGAATGAGCAGTTCTTC.

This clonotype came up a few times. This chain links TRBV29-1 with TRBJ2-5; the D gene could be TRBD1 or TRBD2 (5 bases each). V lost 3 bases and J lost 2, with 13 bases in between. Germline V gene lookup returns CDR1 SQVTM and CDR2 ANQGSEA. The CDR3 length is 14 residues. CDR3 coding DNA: TGCAGCGTTGACGGGGCGGGCGGTCAAGAGACCCAGTACTTC. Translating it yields CSVDGAGGQETQYF.

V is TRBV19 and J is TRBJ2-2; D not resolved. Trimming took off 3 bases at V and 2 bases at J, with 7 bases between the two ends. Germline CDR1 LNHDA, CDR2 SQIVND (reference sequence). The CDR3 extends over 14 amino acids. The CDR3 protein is CASSISVNTGELFF. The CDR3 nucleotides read TGTGCCAGTAGTATTTCCGTAAACACCGGGGAGCTGTTTTTT. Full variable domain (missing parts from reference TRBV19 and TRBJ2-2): DGGITQSPKYLFRKEGQNVTLSCEQNLNHDAMYWYRQDPGQGLRLIYYSQIVNDFQKGDIAEGYSVSREKKESFPLTVTSAQKNPTAFYLCASSISVNTGELFFGEGSRLTVL.